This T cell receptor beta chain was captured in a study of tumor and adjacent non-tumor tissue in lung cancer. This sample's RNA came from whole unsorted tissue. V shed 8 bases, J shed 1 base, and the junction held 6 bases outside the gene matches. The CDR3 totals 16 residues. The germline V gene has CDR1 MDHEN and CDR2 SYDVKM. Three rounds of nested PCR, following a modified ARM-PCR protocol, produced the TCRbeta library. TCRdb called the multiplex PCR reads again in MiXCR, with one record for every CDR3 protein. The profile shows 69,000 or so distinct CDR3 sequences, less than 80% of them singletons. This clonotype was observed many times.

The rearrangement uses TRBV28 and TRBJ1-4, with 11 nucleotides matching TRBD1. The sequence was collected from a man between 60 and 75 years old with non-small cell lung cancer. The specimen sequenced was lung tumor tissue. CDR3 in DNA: TGTGCCAGCGGGGGACAGGGGGTGTTAACTAATGAAAAACTGTTTTTT. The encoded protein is CASGGQGVLTNEKLFF.